These 18 T cell receptor beta chains came from one sample sequenced in a study of human T cells and chemical hapten exposure. Time point denoted: pre-sensitization, week 0. Treatment noted: therapeutic diphenylcyclopropenone sensitization with weekly scalp DPC. TCRdb analysed the RACE reads with MiXCR anew, one entry per CDR3 protein. This sample has about 180,000 distinct CDR3 sequences; 25% to 35% occur once, and the top ten carry 2.9%. This sample comprised whole blood, obtained in connection with sensitization to the hapten diphenylcyclopropenone (DPC). These receptors all come from a woman in her 30s with alopecia areata. Some clones in this sample may be carry-over from other donors' samples.

This clonotype was seen more than once but under ten times. V is TRBV6-5 and J is TRBJ2-2; D is unclear. The CDR3 has 14 amino acids. V shed 5 bases and J shed 1 base, with 8 bases lying between them. The germline CDR1 and CDR2 sequences are MNHEY and SVGAGI. The CDR3 sequence: CASSRIVNTGELFF. CDR3 sequence (DNA): TGTGCCAGCAGTCGTATAGTGAACACCGGGGAGCTGTTTTTT.

This clonotype was detected only a few times. Here the CDR3 reads CAIRQSNEQFF. As DNA, the CDR3 is TGTGCCATCAGACAAAGCAATGAGCAGTTCTTC. This chain joins TRBV10-3 and TRBJ2-1, with no clear D. V was shortened by 6 bases and J by 6 bases, with 6 bases between the two germline ends. The CDR3 loop spans 11 amino acids. In germline, CDR1 is ENHRY, CDR2 SYGVKD.

This clonotype was seen only a few times. The chain recombines TRBV5-1 with TRBJ2-5; 8 nucleotides match TRBD1. CDR3 size: 15 residues. The germline V gene encodes CDR1 SGHRS and CDR2 YFSETQ. Trimming removed 4 bases from V and 3 bases from J; junction bases left unmatched: 8. DNA of the CDR3: TGCGCCAGCAGCGTTGTACAGACAGGGGAAGAGACCCAGTACTTC. Translating gives CASSVVQTGEETQYF.

This clonotype was counted once. The V gene is TRBV12-3 or TRBV12-4, the J gene TRBJ2-6; D is possibly TRBD1 (5 bases). V lost 11 bases and J lost 4, with 12 bases in between. The CDR3 is 13 amino acids. The CDR3 is CAGAVSGANVLTF. DNA of the CDR3: TGTGCCGGGGCGGTGTCCGGGGCCAACGTCCTGACTTTC.

The chain has TRBV20-1 and TRBJ1-2; D is unresolved. Germline assignment: CDR1 DFQATT and CDR2 SNEGSKA (reference sequence). The CDR3 is 11 residues long. The V end lost 0 bases, the J end lost 6 bases, and 5 bases lay between the germline ends. The CDR3 nucleotides are TGCAGTGCTAGAGATCAAGATGGCTACACCTTC. This sequence encodes CSARDQDGYTF.

The chain recombines TRBV6-5 with TRBJ1-2; D ambiguous. Germline assignment: CDR1 MNHEY and CDR2 SVGAGI. The ends were cut back, 4 bases at V and 8 bases at J, with 11 bases in the middle. CDR3 size: 12 residues. CDR3 residues: CASSSLGLGYTF. Here the CDR3 DNA reads TGTGCCAGCAGTTCCCTAGGCCTCGGCTACACCTTC.

The CDR3 region has the DNA TGTGCCAGTGAGGGAGGCAACTATGGCTACACCTTC. Translation: CASEGGNYGYTF. The chain couples TRBV3-1 to TRBJ1-2, with D uncertain. The V gene's germline CDR1 is LGHDT and CDR2 YNNKEL (reference sequence). V was clipped by 9 bases and J by 2 bases, with 10 bases between them. CDR3 length: 12 amino acids.

This chain connects TRBV16 to TRBJ1-5; D may be TRBD1 (5 bases). The V end lost 8 bases, the J end lost 3 bases, and 14 bases lay between the germline ends. From germline, CDR1 is KGHSY and CDR2 FQNENV. This CDR3 is built from 14 residues. DNA of the CDR3: TGTGCCAGCGCCGGGGGGAGCCTCAATCAGCCCCAGCATTTT. Encoded protein: CASAGGSLNQPQHF.

The chain combines TRBV28 with TRBJ2-1; D possibly corresponds to TRBD2 (5 bases). Germline CDR1 and CDR2: MDHEN and SYDVKM. Trimming removed 3 bases from V and 13 bases from J, with 28 bases in between. The CDR3 is 17 residues long. The CDR3 DNA follows: TGTGCCAGCAGTTTCCTTAAAAGTAGGGCCCGGGAAAGAAGACAGTTCTTC. As protein: CASSFLKSRARERRQFF.

Only one count was recorded for this clonotype. The rearrangement joins TRBV29-1 to TRBJ2-5, with D maybe TRBD2 (6 bases). CDR1 and CDR2 (germline): SQVTM, ANQGSEA. Trimming pared 6 bases from V and 5 bases from J, leaving 13 bases between. This CDR3 has 12 residues. In DNA, the CDR3 is TGCAGCGTCCACGGGACTTTGGAGACCCAGTACTTC. Protein product: CSVHGTLETQYF.

J is TRBJ1-2 and V is TRBV4-1; 7 nucleotides align to TRBD1. The CDR3 has 14 amino acids. Germline values: CDR1 MGHRA, CDR2 YSYEKL. The J segment lost 4 bases and the V segment lost 0 bases, leaving 2 bases of the junction unmatched. CDR3 coding DNA: TGCGCCAGCAGCCAAGACCGGGACAGCTATGGCTACACCTTC. It translates to CASSQDRDSYGYTF.

The sample holds a few counts of this clonotype. The rearrangement uses TRBV7-6 and TRBJ2-2; weak D call: TRBD1 (6 bases). V shed 1 base and J shed 3 bases, with 12 bases lying between them. CDR1 SGHVS and CDR2 FNYEAQ come from the germline V gene. This CDR3 comprises 16 residues. CDR3 region: CASSLVPQGDTGELFF. Here the CDR3 DNA reads TGTGCCAGCAGCTTAGTCCCACAGGGCGACACCGGGGAGCTGTTTTTT.

This clonotype was counted between two and nine times. The chain has TRBV25-1 and TRBJ1-1, with D possibly matching TRBD1 (5 bases). The germline CDR1 and CDR2 sequences are MGHDK and SYGVNS. The V gene lost 6 bases and the J gene lost 4 bases, with 15 bases spanning the gap. The CDR3 loop spans 14 amino acids. This CDR3 is CASRGDGGGTEAFF. The DNA for the CDR3 is TGTGCCAGCAGAGGGGACGGGGGAGGCACTGAAGCTTTCTTT.

This clonotype has a handful of counts. The chain uses TRBV20-1 and TRBJ2-7; 9 bases line up with TRBD1. The junction had 3 bases not matched to a gene; V was cut back by 1 base and J by 11 bases. CDR1 is DFQATT and CDR2 is SNEGSKA in the germline V gene (reference sequence). The CDR3 is 11 amino acids. The chain's CDR3 is CSARARDREYF. CDR3 coding DNA: TGCAGTGCTAGAGCAAGGGACAGGGAGTACTTC.

This clonotype has just a few counts. CDR3 bases: TGTGCCAGCAGTTTGGGGTTCCCGGGTAGTTCCTACAATGAGCAGTTCTTC. Amino acids: CASSLGFPGSSYNEQFF. The rearrangement uses TRBV27 and TRBJ2-1; no definite D call. Germline CDR1 is MNHEY and CDR2 is SMNVEV (reference sequence). Trimming left V 3 bases short and J 1 base short, with 16 bases between. CDR3 length: 17 amino acids.

This clonotype was picked up a small number of times. The chain couples TRBV6-1 to TRBJ1-2; possibly TRBD1 for D (6 bases). This CDR3 is built from 13 residues. Germline CDR1 reads MNHNS; CDR2 reads SASEGT. Trimming stripped 6 bases from V and 2 bases from J, with 10 bases between. The CDR3 DNA reads TGTGCCAGCAGCCACAGGGAGAACTATGGCTACACCTTC. It encodes CASSHRENYGYTF.

The sample holds many counts of this clonotype. The V and J genes are TRBV6-5 and TRBJ1-6; 7 bases line up with TRBD1. The CDR3 has 14 residues. V shed 6 bases and J 7 bases; nucleotides not matched to a gene: 6. CDR1 and CDR2 from the germline V gene are MNHEY and SVGAGI. The CDR3 nucleotides are TGTGCCAGCAGCCCGGGACAGATAAATTCACCCCTCCACTTT. This translates into CASSPGQINSPLHF.

This clonotype was detected only a few times. The chain has TRBV6-5 and TRBJ1-2; 8 bases are shared with TRBD1. V shed 0 bases, J shed 3 bases, and the junction held 3 bases outside the gene matches. Germline loops: CDR1 MNHEY, CDR2 SVGAGI. The CDR3 covers 15 residues. CDR3 DNA sequence: TGTGCCAGCAGTTACTCGCTGACAGGGGACTATGGCTACACCTTC. It specifies CASSYSLTGDYGYTF.